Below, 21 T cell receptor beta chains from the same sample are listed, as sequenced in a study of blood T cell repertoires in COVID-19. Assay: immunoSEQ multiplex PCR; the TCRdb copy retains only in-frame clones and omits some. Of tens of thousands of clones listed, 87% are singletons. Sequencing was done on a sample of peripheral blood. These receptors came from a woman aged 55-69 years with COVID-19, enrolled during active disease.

The CDR3 nucleotides read TGTGCCAGCAGTGAAAGAGGGTCAGGGGCGATGAACACTGAAGCTTTCTTT. It specifies CASSERGSGAMNTEAFF. The chain links TRBV6-1 to TRBJ1-1, with a possible D match to TRBD1 (6 bases). Germline V gives CDR1 MNHNS, CDR2 SASEGT. V was clipped by 2 bases and J by 0 bases, with 16 bases between them. The CDR3 is 17 residues long.

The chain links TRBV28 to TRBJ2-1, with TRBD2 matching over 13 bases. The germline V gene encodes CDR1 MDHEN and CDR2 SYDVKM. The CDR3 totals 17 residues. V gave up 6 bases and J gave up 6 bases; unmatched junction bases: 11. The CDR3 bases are TGTGCCAGCAGCCCAGGACTAGCGGGAGACAGTGGCAATGAGCAGTTCTTC. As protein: CASSPGLAGDSGNEQFF.

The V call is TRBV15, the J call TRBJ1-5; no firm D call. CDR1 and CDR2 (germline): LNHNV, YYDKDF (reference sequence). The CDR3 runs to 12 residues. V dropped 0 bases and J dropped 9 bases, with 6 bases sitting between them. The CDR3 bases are TGTGCCACCAGCAGAGAGCCGGGGCCCCAGCATTTT. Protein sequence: CATSREPGPQHF.

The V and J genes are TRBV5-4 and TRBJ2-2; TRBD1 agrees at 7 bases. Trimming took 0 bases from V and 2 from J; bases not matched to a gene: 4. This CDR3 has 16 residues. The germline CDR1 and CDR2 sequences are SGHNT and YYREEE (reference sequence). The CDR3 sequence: CASSLERGLNTGELFF. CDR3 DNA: TGTGCCAGCAGCTTGGAGAGGGGGCTTAACACCGGGGAGCTGTTTTTT.

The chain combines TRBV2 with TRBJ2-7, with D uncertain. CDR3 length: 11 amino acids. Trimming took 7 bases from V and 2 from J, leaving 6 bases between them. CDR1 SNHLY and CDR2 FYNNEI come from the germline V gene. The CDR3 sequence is CASTQTYEQYF. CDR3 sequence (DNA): TGTGCCAGCACCCAAACCTACGAGCAGTACTTC.

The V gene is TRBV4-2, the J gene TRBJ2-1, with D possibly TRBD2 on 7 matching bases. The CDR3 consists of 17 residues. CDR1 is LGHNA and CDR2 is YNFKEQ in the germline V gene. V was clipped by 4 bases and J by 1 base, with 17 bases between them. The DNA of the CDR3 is TGTGCCAGCAGCCGGGGGGGCGGGAGTACGTCCTACAATGAGCAGTTCTTC. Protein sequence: CASSRGGGSTSYNEQFF.

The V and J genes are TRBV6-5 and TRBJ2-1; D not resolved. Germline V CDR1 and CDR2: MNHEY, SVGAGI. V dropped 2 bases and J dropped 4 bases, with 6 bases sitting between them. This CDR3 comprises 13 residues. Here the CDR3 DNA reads TGTGCCAGCAGTTACGGAGCTTACAATGAGCAGTTCTTC. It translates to CASSYGAYNEQFF.

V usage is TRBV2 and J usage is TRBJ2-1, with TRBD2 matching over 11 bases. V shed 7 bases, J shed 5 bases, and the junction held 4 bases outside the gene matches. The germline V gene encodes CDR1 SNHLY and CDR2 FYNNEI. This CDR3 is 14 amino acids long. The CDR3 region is CASIPGLADNEQFF. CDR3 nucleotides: TGTGCCAGCATCCCGGGACTAGCGGACAATGAGCAGTTCTTC.

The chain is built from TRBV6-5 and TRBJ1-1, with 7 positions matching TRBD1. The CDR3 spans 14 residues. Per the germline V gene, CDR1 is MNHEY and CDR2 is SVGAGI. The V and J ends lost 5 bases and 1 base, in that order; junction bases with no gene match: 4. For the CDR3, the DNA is TGTGCCAGCAGTCCAGGGGGTTGGAACACTGAAGCTTTCTTT. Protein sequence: CASSPGGWNTEAFF.

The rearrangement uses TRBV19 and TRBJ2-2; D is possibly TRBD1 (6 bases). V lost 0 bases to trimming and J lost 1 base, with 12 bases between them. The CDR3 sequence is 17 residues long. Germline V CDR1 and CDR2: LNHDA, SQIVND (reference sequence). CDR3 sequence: CASSIDLLQGNTGELFF. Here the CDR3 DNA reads TGTGCCAGTAGTATAGATCTATTACAGGGGAACACCGGGGAGCTGTTTTTT.

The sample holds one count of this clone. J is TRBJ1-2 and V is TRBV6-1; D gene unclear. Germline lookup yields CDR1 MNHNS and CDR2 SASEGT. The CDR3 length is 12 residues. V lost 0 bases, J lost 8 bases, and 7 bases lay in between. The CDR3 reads CASSEAQYGYTF. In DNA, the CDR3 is TGTGCCAGCAGTGAAGCCCAGTACGGCTACACCTTC.

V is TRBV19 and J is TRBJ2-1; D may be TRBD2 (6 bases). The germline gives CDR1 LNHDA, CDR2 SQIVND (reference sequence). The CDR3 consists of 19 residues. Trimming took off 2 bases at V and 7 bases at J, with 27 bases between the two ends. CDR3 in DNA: TGTGCCAGTAGTATAAGGCTTTTGGCTAGCGTTATCGAAGGGAATGAGCAGTTCTTC. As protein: CASSIRLLASVIEGNEQFF.

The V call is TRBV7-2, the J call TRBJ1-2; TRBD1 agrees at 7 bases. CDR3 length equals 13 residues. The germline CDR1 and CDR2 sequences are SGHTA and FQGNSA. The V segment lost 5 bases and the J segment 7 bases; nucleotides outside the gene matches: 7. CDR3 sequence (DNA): TGTGCCAGCAGCCTGACAGGGCTCGCTGGCTACACCTTC. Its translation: CASSLTGLAGYTF. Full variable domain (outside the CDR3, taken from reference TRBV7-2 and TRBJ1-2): GAGVSQSPSNKVTEKGKDVELRCDPISGHTALYWYRQSLGQGLEFLIYFQGNSAPDKSGLPSDRFSAERTGGSVSTLTIQRTQQEDSAVYLCASSLTGLAGYTFGSGTRLTVV.

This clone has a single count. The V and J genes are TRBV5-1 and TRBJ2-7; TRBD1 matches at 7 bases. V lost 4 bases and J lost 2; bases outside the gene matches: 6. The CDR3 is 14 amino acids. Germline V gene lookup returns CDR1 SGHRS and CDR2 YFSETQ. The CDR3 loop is CASSRETGTYEQYF. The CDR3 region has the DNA TGCGCCAGCAGCAGGGAGACAGGGACCTACGAGCAGTACTTC.

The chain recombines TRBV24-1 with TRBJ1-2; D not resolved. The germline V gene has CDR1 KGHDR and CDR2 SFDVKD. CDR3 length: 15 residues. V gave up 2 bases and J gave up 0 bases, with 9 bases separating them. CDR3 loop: CATSDSSLANYGYTF. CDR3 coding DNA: TGTGCCACCAGTGATTCCTCTCTAGCTAACTATGGCTACACCTTC.

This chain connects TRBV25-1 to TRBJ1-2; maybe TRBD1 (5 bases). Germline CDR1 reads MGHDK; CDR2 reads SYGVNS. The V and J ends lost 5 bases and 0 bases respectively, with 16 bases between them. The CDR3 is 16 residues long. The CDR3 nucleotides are TGTGCCAGCAGTCCCTGGGGCAGTCCTTCTAACTATGGCTACACCTTC. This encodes CASSPWGSPSNYGYTF.

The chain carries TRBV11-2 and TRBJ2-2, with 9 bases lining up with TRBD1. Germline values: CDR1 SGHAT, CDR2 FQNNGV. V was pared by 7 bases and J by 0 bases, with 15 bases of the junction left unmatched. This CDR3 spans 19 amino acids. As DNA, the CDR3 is TGTGCCAGCACCGAATGGGGGGACAGGGAATGGACGAACACCGGGGAGCTGTTTTTT. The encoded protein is CASTEWGDREWTNTGELFF.

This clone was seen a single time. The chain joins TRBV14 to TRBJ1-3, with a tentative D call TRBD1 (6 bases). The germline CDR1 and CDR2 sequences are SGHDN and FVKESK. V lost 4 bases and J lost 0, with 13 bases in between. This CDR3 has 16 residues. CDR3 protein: CASSRDTLFSGNTIYF. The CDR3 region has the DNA TGTGCCAGCAGCCGGGACACCCTTTTCTCTGGAAACACCATATATTTT.

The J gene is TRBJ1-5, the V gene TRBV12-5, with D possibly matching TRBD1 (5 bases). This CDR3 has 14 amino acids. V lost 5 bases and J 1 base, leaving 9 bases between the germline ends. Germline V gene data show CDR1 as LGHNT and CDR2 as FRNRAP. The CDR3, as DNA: TGTGCTAGTGGTCCAGGGTACAGCAATCAGCCCCAGCATTTT. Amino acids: CASGPGYSNQPQHF.

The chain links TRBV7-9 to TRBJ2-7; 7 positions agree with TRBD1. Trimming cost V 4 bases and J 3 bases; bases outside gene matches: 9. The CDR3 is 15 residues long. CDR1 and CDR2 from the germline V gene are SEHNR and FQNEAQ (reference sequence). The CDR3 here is CASSSTGTVIYEQYF. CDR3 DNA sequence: TGTGCCAGCAGCTCGACCGGGACAGTGATCTACGAGCAGTACTTC.

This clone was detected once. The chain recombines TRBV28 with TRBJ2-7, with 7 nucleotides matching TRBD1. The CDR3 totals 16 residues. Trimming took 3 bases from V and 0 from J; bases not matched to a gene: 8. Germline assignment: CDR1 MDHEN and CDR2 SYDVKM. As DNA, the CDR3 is TGTGCCAGCAGTTTCTCGCGACAGGGACCCTCCTACGAGCAGTACTTC. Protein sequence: CASSFSRQGPSYEQYF.